Listed below are T cell receptor beta chains from one sample, sequenced in a study of blood T cell repertoires in COVID-19. The method was immunoSEQ multiplex PCR; TCRdb's version includes in-frame clones alone and lacks a portion of them. Altogether approximately 340,000 clones are present, 87% being singletons, with the ten largest covering around 9.9%. Sequenced input: peripheral blood. Receptor source: a man younger than 40 with COVID-19, enrolled during active disease. The conserved cysteine and the conserved F or W are not part of the CDR3 here. The order of the fields is V gene, J gene, clone size, CDR3 protein. Clone size is given for some rows only: seen once, a few or many times, or a class if the clone is expanded.

>TRBV6-6|TRBJ2-5|.
ASTEPEQETQY
>TRBV6-2/TRBV6-3|TRBJ1-5|.
ASSYPQGNQPQH
>TRBV28|TRBJ1-6|.
AGRELSYNSPLH
>TRBV28|TRBJ1-1|once
ASSLRDRGTEAF
>TRBV27|TRBJ1-1|.
ASSIIWAGNTEAF
>TRBV11-3|TRBJ2-7|.
ASSLGTALEQY
>TRBV10-3|TRBJ2-1|.
AIKESAGGLGGINEQF
>TRBV3-1/TRBV3-2|TRBJ2-1|.
ASSQDPLAATNGGQF
>TRBV2|TRBJ1-1|.
ASKDPTAHGTEAF
>TRBV19|TRBJ1-1|.
AGRQGGRTEAF
>TRBV29-1|TRBJ1-5|.
SVGYYRDQPQH
>TRBV11-3|TRBJ2-5|.
ASSAGGSFQETQY
>TRBV12-3/TRBV12-4|TRBJ2-7|.
ASSFYYEQY
>TRBV3-1/TRBV3-2|TRBJ2-3|.
ASSPRLAGGQNTQY
>TRBV5-6|TRBJ2-7|.
ASTLTGGWNEQY
>TRBV4-3|TRBJ1-2|.
ASSHSWTGNYGYT
>TRBV4-2|TRBJ2-1|.
ASSQDHRDTHEQF
>TRBV7-2|TRBJ2-5|.
ASSLVRGRETQY
>TRBV29-1|TRBJ2-1|.
SVEGPRGRDNEQF
>TRBV11-2|TRBJ2-7|few
ASGAGATSSYEQY
>TRBV6-5|TRBJ2-5|.
ASSPRDRETQY
>TRBV19|TRBJ1-4|.
ASSPQRSTNEKLF
>TRBV7-3|TRBJ1-3|.
ASSLGAGNTIY
>TRBV4-2|TRBJ1-1|.
ASSHMMGHLNTEAF
>TRBV3-1/TRBV3-2|TRBJ1-2|.
ASSRGLGGNYGYT
>TRBV27|TRBJ1-1|.
ASIVTGLNTEAF
>TRBV7-8|TRBJ2-7|.
ASSLDAGGIYEQY
>TRBV12-5|TRBJ2-3|.
ASGLPGTGSTDTQY
>TRBV5-5|TRBJ2-7|.
ASRQEDRVYEQY
>TRBV30|TRBJ1-3|once
AWSFLVLGQARTSSGNTIY
>TRBV28|TRBJ2-1|.
ASSFLAGNNEQF
>TRBV7-6|TRBJ1-1|few
ASSFDLNTEAF
>TRBV19|TRBJ2-7|.
ASTRTGNSYEQY
>TRBV2|TRBJ2-7|.
ASRRRGSTYEQY
>TRBV28|TRBJ1-3|.
ASNRQGGGNTIY
>TRBV7-9|TRBJ2-3|.
ASSLEFLDSTDTQY
>TRBV7-9|TRBJ2-1|.
ASSSGTGGWSEQF